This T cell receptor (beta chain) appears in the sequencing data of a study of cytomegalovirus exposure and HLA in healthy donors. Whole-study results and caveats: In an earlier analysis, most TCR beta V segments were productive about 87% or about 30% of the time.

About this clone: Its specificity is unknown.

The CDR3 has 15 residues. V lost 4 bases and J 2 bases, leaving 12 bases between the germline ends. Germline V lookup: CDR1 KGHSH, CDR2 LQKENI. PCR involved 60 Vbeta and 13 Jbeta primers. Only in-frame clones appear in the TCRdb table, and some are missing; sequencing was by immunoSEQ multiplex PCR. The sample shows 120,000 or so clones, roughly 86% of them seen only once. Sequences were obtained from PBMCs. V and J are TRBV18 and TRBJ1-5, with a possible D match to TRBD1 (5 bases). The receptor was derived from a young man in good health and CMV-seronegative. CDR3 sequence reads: CASSRGAGGNQPQHF. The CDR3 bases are TGTGCCAGCTCACGCGGGGCGGGGGGCAATCAGCCCCAGCATTTT. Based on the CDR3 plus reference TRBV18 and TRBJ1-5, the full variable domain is NAGVMQNPRHLVRRRGQEARLRCSPMKGHSHVYWYRQLPEEGLKFMVYLQKENIIDESGMPKERFSAEFPKEGPSILRIQQVVRGDSAAYFCASSRGAGGNQPQHFGDGTRLSIL.